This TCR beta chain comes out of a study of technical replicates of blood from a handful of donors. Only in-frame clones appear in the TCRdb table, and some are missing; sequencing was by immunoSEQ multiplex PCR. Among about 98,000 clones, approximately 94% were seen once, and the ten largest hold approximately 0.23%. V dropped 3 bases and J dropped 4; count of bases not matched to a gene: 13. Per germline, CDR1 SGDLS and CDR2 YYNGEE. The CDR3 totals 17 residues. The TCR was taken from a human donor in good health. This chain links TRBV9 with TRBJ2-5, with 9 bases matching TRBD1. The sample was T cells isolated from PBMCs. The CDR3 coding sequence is TGTGCCAGCAGCGAGTCCCCGGGGGACAGGGTGCGAGAGACCCAGTACTTC. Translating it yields CASSESPGDRVRETQYF.